This is a list of T cell receptor beta chains from one sample in a study of cytomegalovirus exposure and HLA in healthy donors. Assay used: immunoSEQ multiplex PCR; TCRdb lists only in-frame clones, some missing. The listing contains around 150,000 clones. Material: PBMCs. The receptors were gathered from a man aged 25-40 years in good health and CMV-seronegative. Both conserved end residues are part of each CDR3. Each record gives: V gene, J gene, D gene, CDR3 DNA, CDR3 protein. D genes are given only for firm matches.

>TRBV16|TRBJ1-2|NA
TGTGCCAGCAGTGCACAGGGAATTCAGTCCTATGGCTACACCTTC
CASSAQGIQSYGYTF
>TRBV7-2|TRBJ1-2|NA
TGTGCCAGCAGCCCGGGGGGGGACTATGGCTACACCTTC
CASSPGGDYGYTF
>TRBV7-9|TRBJ2-2|NA
TGTGCCAGCAGGCCCCGCGGGACAGAGCTCACCGGGGAGCTGTTTTTT
CASRPRGTELTGELFF
>TRBV5-1|TRBJ1-4|TRBD1
TGCGCCAGCAGCCCGGGGACAGGGCCAGAAAAACTGTTTTTT
CASSPGTGPEKLFF
>TRBV5-1|TRBJ2-2|NA
TGCGCCAGCAGGGAGACTTCGAACACCGGGGAGCTGTTTTTT
CASRETSNTGELFF
>TRBV27|TRBJ2-1|TRBD2
TGTGCCAGCAGTTTATCGGTAGCGGGATACAATGAGCAGTTCTTC
CASSLSVAGYNEQFF
>TRBV6-1|TRBJ1-1|NA
TGTGCCACCGCAGACAGGAGCCGGAACACTGAAGCTTTCTTT
CATADRSRNTEAFF
>TRBV19|TRBJ1-5|NA
TGTGCCAGTAGTAGAAGGGGCAGTTTTACCGTGAGCAATCAGCCCCAGCATTTT
CASSRRGSFTVSNQPQHF
>TRBV7-9|TRBJ1-1|NA
TGTGCCAGCAGCTTAGGCGGCGGACAGTACGACGCGCTTGAAGCTTTCTTT
CASSLGGGQYDALEAFF
>TRBV7-9|TRBJ2-6|NA
TGTGCCAGCAGCGGCGGTGGCGTGGTGGGGGCCAACGTCCTGACTTTC
CASSGGGVVGANVLTF
>TRBV2|TRBJ2-6|NA
TGTGCCAGCAGGGCGACAGTCTCTGGGGCCAACGTCCTGACTTTC
CASRATVSGANVLTF
>TRBV29-1|TRBJ1-1|TRBD1
TGCAGCGCCGCGGGACAGGGTTTGGGTGAAGCTTTCTTT
CSAAGQGLGEAFF
>TRBV11-3|TRBJ2-7|NA
TGTGCCAGCAGCCCTCCAAGCGGAAGCTCCTACGAGCAGTACTTC
CASSPPSGSSYEQYF
>TRBV5-4|TRBJ2-7|TRBD1
TGTGCCAGCAGCGCCGGGACAGGGAAGAGCTCCTACGAGCAGTACTTC
CASSAGTGKSSYEQYF
>TRBV18|TRBJ2-1|TRBD2
TGTGCCAGCTCACCCCCCGTGGGGCGGGAGGCGTCCTACAATGAGCAGTTCTTC
CASSPPVGREASYNEQFF
>TRBV2|TRBJ2-7|NA
TGTGCCAGCCTGGGGGTGACAGGATCCTACGAGCAGTACTTC
CASLGVTGSYEQYF
>TRBV7-8|TRBJ1-4|NA
TGTGCCAGCAGCCGAGACGGGTACACTAATGAAAAACTGTTTTTT
CASSRDGYTNEKLFF
>TRBV1|TRBJ2-1|NA
TGCACCAGCAGCCAGCAAGCGGGCATATCCTACAATGAGCAGTTCTTC
CTSSQQAGISYNEQFF
>TRBV28|TRBJ1-2|NA
TGTGCCAGCAGTTTGGTACAGGGTGATGGCTACACCTTC
CASSLVQGDGYTF
>TRBV19|TRBJ1-1|NA
TGTGCCAGTAGTATAGTAGGCACAGCGAACACTGAAGCTTTCTTT
CASSIVGTANTEAFF
>TRBV6-5|TRBJ1-2|TRBD1
TGTGCCAGCAGGTCACAGGGGAACTATGGCTACACCTTC
CASRSQGNYGYTF
>TRBV2|TRBJ1-2|TRBD1
TGTGCCAGCAGTGGGCCCGGGACAGGGTTTAACTATGGCTACACCTTC
CASSGPGTGFNYGYTF
>TRBV19|TRBJ2-2|NA
TGTGCCAGCTATGCCGGGGAGCTGTTTTTT
CASYAGELFF
>TRBV19|TRBJ2-3|NA
TGTGCCAGTAGTACGACAGGCCCCCCAGATACGCAGTATTTT
CASSTTGPPDTQYF
>TRBV18|TRBJ2-2|NA
TGTGCCAGCTCAACTCGAGCGGACCCGAACACCGGGGAGCTGTTTTTT
CASSTRADPNTGELFF
>TRBV6-5|TRBJ2-1|TRBD2
TGTGCCAGCATCCCAGCCGGGACTAGCTACAATGAGCAGTTCTTC
CASIPAGTSYNEQFF
>TRBV30|TRBJ2-7|NA
TGTGCCTGGAGTCTAGCACTAGACGAGCAGTACTTC
CAWSLALDEQYF
>TRBV28|TRBJ1-5|NA
TGTGCCAGCAGTTTATGGAACAGGGCTACCCAGCCCCAGCATTTT
CASSLWNRATQPQHF
>TRBV19|TRBJ1-2|NA
TGTGCCAGTAGCCGGCGGGAGTTGGGCTATGGCTACACCTTC
CASSRRELGYGYTF
>TRBV7-2|TRBJ2-3|NA
TGTGCCAGCAGCTTAGGAGCAGGGGAAACAGATACGCAGTATTTT
CASSLGAGETDTQYF
>TRBV6-5|TRBJ1-2|NA
TGTGCCACCCGCCCGGCCAGGGCGTCTGATGGCTACACCTTC
CATRPARASDGYTF
>TRBV5-4|TRBJ1-3|NA
TGTGCCAGCAGCACGGACATCTCTGGAAACACCATATATTTT
CASSTDISGNTIYF
>TRBV2|TRBJ2-2|NA
TGTGCCAGCAGTGGCGAGGGAGGCCCGACCGGGGAGCTGTTTTTT
CASSGEGGPTGELFF
>TRBV12-5|TRBJ2-3|NA
TGTGCTAGTGGTTTGGTACTATCCCGGGTAACAGATACGCAGTATTTT
CASGLVLSRVTDTQYF
>TRBV5-1|TRBJ1-1|NA
TGCGCCAGCAGCTTGGTGGGACAACGGAACACTGAAGCTTTCTTT
CASSLVGQRNTEAFF
>TRBV5-1|TRBJ2-7|NA
TGCGCCAGCAGCCGGGACTCCCACCCCAACGAGCAGTACTTC
CASSRDSHPNEQYF
>TRBV6-5|TRBJ1-5|NA
TGTGCCAGCAGTTACGCCTCAGGTGATCAGCCCCAGCATTTT
CASSYASGDQPQHF
>TRBV4-3|TRBJ1-6|NA
TGCGCCAGCAGCCAATACGGCGGAGGGGTAAAAGCTTCACCCCTCCACTTT
CASSQYGGGVKASPLHF
>TRBV6-1|TRBJ1-2|NA
TGTGCCAGCAGTGATCCCCCCGACGGGAGCTATGGCTACACCTTC
CASSDPPDGSYGYTF
>TRBV29-1|TRBJ2-3|NA
TGCAGCGTGACAGTCCCTAGCACAGATACGCAGTATTTT
CSVTVPSTDTQYF
>TRBV13|TRBJ1-2|TRBD1
TGTGCCAGCAGCGATGGGACAGTGAACTATGGCTACACCTTC
CASSDGTVNYGYTF
>TRBV7-2|TRBJ2-3|TRBD2
TGTGCCAGCAGCATAGGGACTAGCGCAGATACGCAGTATTTT
CASSIGTSADTQYF
>TRBV11-2|TRBJ1-1|NA
TGTGCCAGCAGCTTAGGGGGGCCGGCTGAAGCTTTCTTT
CASSLGGPAEAFF